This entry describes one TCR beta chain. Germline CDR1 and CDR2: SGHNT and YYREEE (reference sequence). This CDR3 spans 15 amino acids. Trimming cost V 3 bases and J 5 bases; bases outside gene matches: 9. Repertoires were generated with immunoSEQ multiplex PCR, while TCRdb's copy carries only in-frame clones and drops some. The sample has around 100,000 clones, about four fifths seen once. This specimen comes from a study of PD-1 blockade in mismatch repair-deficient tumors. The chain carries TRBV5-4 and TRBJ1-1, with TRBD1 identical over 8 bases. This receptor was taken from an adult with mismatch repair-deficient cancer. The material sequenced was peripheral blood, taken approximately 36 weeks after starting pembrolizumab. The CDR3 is CASSSDRGSETEAFF. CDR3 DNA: TGTGCCAGCAGCTCAGACAGGGGTTCGGAAACTGAAGCTTTCTTT.